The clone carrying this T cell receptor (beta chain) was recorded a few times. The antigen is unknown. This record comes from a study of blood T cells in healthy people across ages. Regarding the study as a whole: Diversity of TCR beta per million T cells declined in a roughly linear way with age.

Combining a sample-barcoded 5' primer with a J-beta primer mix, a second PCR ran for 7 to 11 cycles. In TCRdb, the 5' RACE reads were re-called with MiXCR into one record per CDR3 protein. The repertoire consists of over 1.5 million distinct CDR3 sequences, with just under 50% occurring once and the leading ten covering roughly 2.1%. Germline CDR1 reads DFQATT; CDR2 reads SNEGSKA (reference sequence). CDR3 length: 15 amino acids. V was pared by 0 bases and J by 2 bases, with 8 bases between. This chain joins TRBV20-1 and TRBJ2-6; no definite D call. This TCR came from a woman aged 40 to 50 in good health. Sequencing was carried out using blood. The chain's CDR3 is CSARDEGTGANVLTF. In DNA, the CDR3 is TGCAGTGCTAGAGATGAAGGAACTGGGGCCAACGTCCTGACTTTC.